The clone carrying this TCR beta chain occurred a few times. The sample belongs to a study of T-cell memory formation after mild COVID-19. TCRdb recomputed calls from the 5' RACE reads with MiXCR, one row per CDR3 protein. In the table there are about 560,000 distinct CDR3 sequences, 20% to 25% of which are singletons. V was pared by 5 bases and J by 2 bases, with 3 bases of the junction left unmatched. This CDR3 region has 14 residues. The germline V gene has CDR1 SGHTA and CDR2 FQGNSA. The sequenced sample consisted of PBMCs or a T cell subset sorted from them (not recorded which). This chain connects TRBV7-2 to TRBJ2-5; 9 bases are shared with TRBD2. The sequence came from an adult woman who had mild COVID-19 (a few samples of this study predate the infection). Cell type and time point are not known. The CDR3: CASSPSGVQETQYF. As DNA, the CDR3 is TGTGCCAGCAGCCCTAGCGGGGTACAAGAGACCCAGTACTTC.